The T cell receptor beta chain under discussion was sequenced for a study of blood T cells in healthy people across ages. About the research overall: Per two T cells, about one barcoded beta molecule was captured through template switching. General study findings and limits: Researchers deemed the diversity estimates from one million T cells underestimates.

This clonotype was observed many times. Its specificity is not known. Then a second PCR, running about 6 to 12 cycles, was carried out with a sample-barcoded 5' primer and a J-beta primer mix. The template-switch adaptor, which had 12 random nucleotides, put a tag on each cDNA molecule. TCRdb used MiXCR to reprocess the 5' RACE reads, holding one entry per CDR3 protein. The table records hundreds of thousands of distinct CDR3 sequences, roughly 58% of them present only once. The CDR3 contains 14 residues. The V end was cut by 3 bases, the J end by 13 bases, with 20 bases between. Sequenced material: blood. The receptor was isolated from a man aged 55 to 70 in good health. The chain links TRBV12-3 or TRBV12-4 to TRBJ2-3; weak D call: TRBD2 (7 bases). CDR3 nucleotide sequence: TGTGCCAGCAGTTTTGGGGGGGGCGGAGATATGGAGTATTTT. It yields the protein CASSFGGGGDMEYF.